Following are 19 T cell receptor beta chains from one sample sequenced in a study of naive and memory T cell subsets (dated by TCRdb to 2016 to 2017). Overall study results and their limits: Naive repertoires, especially CD8, contained a few larger clonotypes, possibly memory cells re-expressing CD45RA.

Receptor libraries were prepared by UMI-ligation and nested PCR. TCRdb shows the sequencer as Illumina MiSeq. An equimolar mix of two oligonucleotides covering both TRBC1 and TRBC2 was used as the beta constant-region primer. Four rounds of PCR were used to amplify ligated cDNA, with nested alpha and beta constant-region primers being used together with the SP2 primer. TCRdb handled the public reads itself, with Q25 trimming in fastp and clone calling in MiXCR, and kept productive beta chains. Entries are consolidated by CDR3 protein sequence, retaining the most common genes and DNA. Present in this sample are roughly 140,000 distinct CDR3 sequences, under 25% of which were seen just once. The ten largest clones take up around 0.63% of the sample. No antigens are known for them. Sequenced sample: naive CD8+ T cells from blood. The intended sense of this specimen's cell subset or site label: naive T cells, CD45RA high CD27+. Receptor source: a human donor in good health.

This clonotype occurred a few times. J is TRBJ2-1 and V is TRBV7-6; possible D gene TRBD2, 5 bases. Trimming stripped 5 bases from V and 5 bases from J, with 19 bases between. This CDR3 contains 16 residues. Per germline, CDR1 SGHVS and CDR2 FNYEAQ. The CDR3 DNA follows: TGTGCCAGCAGCCTCGTCCGGAACAGCGGCAACAATGAGCAGTTCTTC. As protein: CASSLVRNSGNNEQFF.

This sequence joins TRBV4-1 and TRBJ2-7, with unresolved D. Germline loops: CDR1 MGHRA, CDR2 YSYEKL. The CDR3 is made up of 13 amino acids. With 5 bases removed from V and 0 bases from J, the gap between germline ends came to 8 bases. The CDR3 is CASSYDHSYEQYF. CDR3 bases: TGCGCCAGCAGCTACGACCACTCCTACGAGCAGTACTTC.

The chain joins TRBV19 to TRBJ2-1, with D perhaps TRBD1 (6 bases). CDR1 and CDR2 (germline): LNHDA, SQIVND (reference sequence). This CDR3 has 13 residues. V lost 2 bases to trimming and J lost 12 bases, with 14 bases between them. CDR3 amino acids: CASSIIQGSSQFF. CDR3 nucleotides: TGTGCCAGTAGTATAATCCAGGGGTCCTCGCAGTTCTTC.

This clonotype was counted a few times. The chain uses TRBV10-3 and TRBJ2-1, with 7 bases fitting TRBD1. The V and J ends lost 0 bases and 2 bases, in that order; junction bases with no gene match: 13. This CDR3 is 19 amino acids long. Germline V gene sequence: CDR1 ENHRY, CDR2 SYGVKD. CDR3 nucleotides: TGTGCCATCAGTGAGTCGTCAATTAAGACAGGGAGAACCTACAATGAGCAGTTCTTC. Translation: CAISESSIKTGRTYNEQFF.

The chain joins TRBV7-6 to TRBJ2-5; 12 bases line up with TRBD2. This CDR3 is 16 amino acids long. The trim removed 2 bases at V and 7 bases at J, leaving 8 bases unmatched. Per germline, CDR1 SGHVS and CDR2 FNYEAQ. DNA of the CDR3: TGTGCCAGCAGCTTACCCCTAGCGGGAGGGCCGGGGACCCAGTACTTC. It is translated as CASSLPLAGGPGTQYF.

The genes are TRBV5-1 and TRBJ2-7; D not resolved. The CDR3 has 14 amino acids. Germline CDR1 reads SGHRS; CDR2 reads YFSETQ. V was pared by 1 base and J by 1 base, with 9 bases between. The CDR3 DNA sequence: TGCGCCAGCAGCTTGATACAGCTATCCTACGAGCAGTACTTC. It is translated as CASSLIQLSYEQYF. The whole variable domain, remainder taken from reference TRBV5-1 and TRBJ2-7, is KAGVTQTPRYLIKTRGQQVTLSCSPISGHRSVSWYQQTPGQGLQFLFEYFSETQRNKGNFPGRFSGRQFSNSRSEMNVSTLELGDSALYLCASSLIQLSYEQYFGPGTRLTVT.

This clonotype was seen at least ten times. The CDR3 is CATSDSGLGTDTQYF. CDR3 nucleotide sequence: TGTGCCACCAGTGATTCGGGACTAGGCACAGATACGCAGTATTTT. This rearrangement joins TRBV24-1 to TRBJ2-3; 8 bases match TRBD2. The CDR3 totals 15 residues. The germline V gene has CDR1 KGHDR and CDR2 SFDVKD. The J segment lost 1 base and the V segment lost 2 bases, leaving 1 base of the junction unmatched.

This clonotype occurred a few times. This rearrangement joins TRBV29-1 to TRBJ2-2, with no clear D. Germline CDR1 and CDR2: SQVTM and ANQGSEA. The CDR3 is 13 residues long. With 3 bases removed from V and 5 bases from J, the gap between germline ends came to 10 bases. The CDR3 nucleotides are TGCAGCGTTGATATCACCCCAACCGGGGAGCTGTTTTTT. It encodes CSVDITPTGELFF.

This clonotype was seen only a few times. The chain carries TRBV3-1 and TRBJ2-7, with D possibly TRBD1 on 6 matching bases. The length of the CDR3 is 17 residues. Germline V gene sequence: CDR1 LGHDT, CDR2 YNNKEL (reference sequence). The V end was cut by 1 base, the J end by 0 bases, with 16 bases between. CDR3 in amino acids: CASSQGRGGPTSYEQYF. CDR3 bases: TGTGCCAGCAGCCAAGGACGAGGGGGACCGACCTCCTACGAGCAGTACTTC.

This clonotype has more than one count but fewer than ten. The V call is TRBV6-5, the J call TRBJ1-6; 7 bases agree with TRBD1. Trimming took 5 bases from V and 10 from J; bases not matched to a gene: 11. The CDR3 covers 15 residues. Per germline, CDR1 MNHEY and CDR2 SVGAGI. CDR3 sequence reads: CASSQRQGWGSPLHF. For the CDR3, the DNA is TGTGCCAGCAGTCAAAGACAGGGATGGGGGTCACCCCTCCACTTT.

The table lists this clonotype with a few counts. The chain employs TRBV19 and TRBJ1-1; unclear D gene. Deletions cut 7 bases from V and 0 bases from J, with 18 bases between. Germline CDR1 is LNHDA and CDR2 is SQIVND (reference sequence). CDR3 length: 16 amino acids. CDR3 DNA: TGTGCCAGTATCGAAACGGACGGTGGGGTGAACACTGAAGCTTTCTTT. Protein sequence: CASIETDGGVNTEAFF. The variable domain in full, with the rest retrieved from reference TRBV19 and TRBJ1-1, is DGGITQSPKYLFRKEGQNVTLSCEQNLNHDAMYWYRQDPGQGLRLIYYSQIVNDFQKGDIAEGYSVSREKKESFPLTVTSAQKNPTAFYLCASIETDGGVNTEAFFGQGTRLTVV.

This clonotype was seen a few times. The rearrangement joins TRBV4-1 to TRBJ2-7; D gene unclear. Germline values: CDR1 MGHRA, CDR2 YSYEKL. The CDR3 extends over 14 amino acids. The V end was cut by 1 base, the J end by 2 bases, with 9 bases between. The CDR3 sequence is CASSQVTVAYEQYF. CDR3 DNA: TGCGCCAGCAGCCAAGTTACGGTCGCCTACGAGCAGTACTTC.

This chain connects TRBV4-1 to TRBJ2-1; D possibly corresponds to TRBD2 (5 bases). Looked up from germline, CDR1 is MGHRA and CDR2 is YSYEKL. The CDR3 has 14 amino acids. The V end was cut by 3 bases, the J end by 7 bases, with 13 bases between. In DNA form, the CDR3 reads TGCGCCAGCAGCCATCTTGGATGGGAGAATGAGCAGTTCTTC. Translation gives CASSHLGWENEQFF.

This clonotype was observed a few times. The V call is TRBV7-9, the J call TRBJ2-7, with TRBD1 identical over 9 bases. CDR1 and CDR2 (germline): SEHNR, FQNEAQ (reference sequence). This CDR3 is 15 amino acids long. V dropped 3 bases and J dropped 0; count of bases not matched to a gene: 3. In DNA form, the CDR3 reads TGTGCCAGCAGCTTGGGACAGGGAACCTCCTACGAGCAGTACTTC. Protein sequence: CASSLGQGTSYEQYF.

The rearrangement joins TRBV30 to TRBJ2-7; 10 bases are a match to TRBD1. The CDR3 loop spans 16 amino acids. CDR1 and CDR2 from the germline V gene are GTSNPN and SVGIG (reference sequence). The J segment lost 0 bases and the V segment lost 0 bases, leaving 5 bases of the junction unmatched. CDR3 DNA sequence: TGTGCCTGGAGTGTCCCCGGGACAGGGGTCTCCTACGAGCAGTACTTC. Amino acids: CAWSVPGTGVSYEQYF.

The J gene is TRBJ2-7, the V gene TRBV6-2 or TRBV6-3; 8 bases map to TRBD1. Trimming took 0 bases from V and 2 from J; bases not matched to a gene: 3. The CDR3 has 15 residues. The V gene's germline CDR1 is MNHEY and CDR2 SVGEGT. CDR3 DNA: TGTGCCAGCAGTTACTCGCGGGACAGGCCCTACGAGCAGTACTTC. As protein: CASSYSRDRPYEQYF.

This clonotype was seen only a few times. This chain joins TRBV4-3 and TRBJ2-7; D remains unclear. Looked up from germline, CDR1 is LGHNA and CDR2 is YSLEER. This CDR3 spans 13 amino acids. The V gene lost 1 base and the J gene lost 5 bases, with 9 bases spanning the gap. Written as DNA, the CDR3 is TGCGCCAGCAGCCAAGGGGTTTGGAACGAGCAGTACTTC. It codes for CASSQGVWNEQYF.

This rearrangement joins TRBV7-6 to TRBJ2-5, with D unclear. Germline-derived CDR1 and CDR2 are SGHVS and FNYEAQ. This CDR3 region has 15 residues. Trimming removed 5 bases at V and 1 base at J, with 14 bases between. CDR3 DNA: TGTGCCAGCAGCCCTCACAGCAGACCCCAAGAGACCCAGTACTTC. It specifies CASSPHSRPQETQYF.

In its sample, this clonotype was seen once. An end of the junction does not agree with germline; a read error may underlie this. This sequence joins TRBV6-2 or TRBV6-3 and TRBJ2-7, with 7 bases fitting TRBD2. The germline V gene encodes CDR1 MNHEY and CDR2 SVGEGT. The CDR3 length is 11 residues. CDR3 sequence (DNA): TGTGCCAGCAGTTGGGACTACCAGCAGTACTTC. It yields the protein CASSWDYQQYF.